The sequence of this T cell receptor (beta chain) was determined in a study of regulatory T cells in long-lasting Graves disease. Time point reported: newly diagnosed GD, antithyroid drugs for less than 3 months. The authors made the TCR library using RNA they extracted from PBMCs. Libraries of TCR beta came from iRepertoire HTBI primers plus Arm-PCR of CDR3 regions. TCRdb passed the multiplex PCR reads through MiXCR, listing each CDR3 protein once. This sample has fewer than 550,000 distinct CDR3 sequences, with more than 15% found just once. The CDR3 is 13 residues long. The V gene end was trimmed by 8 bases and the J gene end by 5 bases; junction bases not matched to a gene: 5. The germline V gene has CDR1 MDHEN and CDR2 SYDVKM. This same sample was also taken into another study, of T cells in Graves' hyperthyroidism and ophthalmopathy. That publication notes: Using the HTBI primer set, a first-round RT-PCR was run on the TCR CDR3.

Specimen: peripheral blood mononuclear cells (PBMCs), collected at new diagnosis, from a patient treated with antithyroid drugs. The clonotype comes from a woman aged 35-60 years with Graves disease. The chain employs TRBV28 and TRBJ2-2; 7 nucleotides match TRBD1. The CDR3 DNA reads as TGTGCCAGCCGGGACAGCCTAACCGGGGAGCTGTTTTTT. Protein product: CASRDSLTGELFF. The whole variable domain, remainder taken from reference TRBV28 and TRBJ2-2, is DVKVTQSSRYLVKRTGEKVFLECVQDMDHENMFWYRQDPGLGLRLIYFSYDVKMKEKGDIPEGYSVSREKKERFSLILESASTNQTSMYLCASRDSLTGELFFGEGSRLTVL.